Sequencing of this TCR beta chain was carried out in a study of T cell responses to AZD1222 COVID-19 vaccine. Study-wide points: Spike-wide coverage was observed for vaccine-associated CD4 TCRs, with dominant responses at 160-218 and 743-854. Spike-specific TCR breadth and depth were elevated following two AZD1222 doses.

In the case of this clone: No antigen is known for it.

Germline V CDR1 and CDR2: MNHEY, SVGEGT. V was clipped by 6 bases and J by 0 bases; unmatched bases: 10. The CDR3 runs to 16 residues. This table comes from immunoSEQ multiplex PCR, and its TCRdb copy is limited to in-frame clones, with some not included. The sample lists approximately 180,000 clones, approximately 90% occurring once. Sample: peripheral blood, taken 28 days after the second AZD1222 dose. The sequence came from an adult who received the AZD1222 COVID-19 vaccine. The rearrangement links TRBV6-2 or TRBV6-3 to TRBJ2-7, with 8 nucleotides matching TRBD2. The CDR3 sequence is CASSKNQREYSYEQYF. Written as DNA, the CDR3 is TGTGCCAGCAGCAAGAACCAGCGGGAGTACTCCTACGAGCAGTACTTC.